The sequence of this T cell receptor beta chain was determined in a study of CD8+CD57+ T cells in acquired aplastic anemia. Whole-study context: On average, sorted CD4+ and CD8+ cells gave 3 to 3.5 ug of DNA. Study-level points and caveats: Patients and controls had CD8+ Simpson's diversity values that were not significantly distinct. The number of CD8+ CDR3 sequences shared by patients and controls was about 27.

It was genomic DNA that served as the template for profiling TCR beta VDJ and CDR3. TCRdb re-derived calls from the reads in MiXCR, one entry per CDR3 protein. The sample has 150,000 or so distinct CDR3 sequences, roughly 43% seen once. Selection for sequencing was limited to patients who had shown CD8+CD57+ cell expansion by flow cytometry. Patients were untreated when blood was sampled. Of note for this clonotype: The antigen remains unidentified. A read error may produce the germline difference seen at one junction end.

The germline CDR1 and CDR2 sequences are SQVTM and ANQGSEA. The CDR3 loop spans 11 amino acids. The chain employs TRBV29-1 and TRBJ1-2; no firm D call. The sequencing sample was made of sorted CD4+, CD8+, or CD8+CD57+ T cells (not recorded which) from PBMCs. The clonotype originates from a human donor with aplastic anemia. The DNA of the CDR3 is TGCAGCGTGGCGGGGAACTATGGCCACACCTTC. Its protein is CSVAGNYGHTF.